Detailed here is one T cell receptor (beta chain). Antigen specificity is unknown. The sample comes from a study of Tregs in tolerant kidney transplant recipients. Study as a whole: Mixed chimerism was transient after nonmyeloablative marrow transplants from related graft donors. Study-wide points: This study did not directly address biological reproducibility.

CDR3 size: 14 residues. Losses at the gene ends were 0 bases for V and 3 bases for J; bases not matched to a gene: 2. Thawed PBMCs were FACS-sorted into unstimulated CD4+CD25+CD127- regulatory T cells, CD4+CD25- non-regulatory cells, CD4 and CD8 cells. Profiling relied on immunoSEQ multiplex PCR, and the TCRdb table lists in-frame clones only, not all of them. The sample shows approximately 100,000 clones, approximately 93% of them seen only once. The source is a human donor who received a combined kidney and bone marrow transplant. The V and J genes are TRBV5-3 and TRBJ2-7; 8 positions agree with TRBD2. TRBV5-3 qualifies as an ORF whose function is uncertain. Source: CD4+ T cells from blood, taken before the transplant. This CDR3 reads CARSLVGGVYEQYF. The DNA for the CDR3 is TGTGCCAGAAGCTTGGTCGGGGGGGTCTACGAGCAGTACTTC.